Listed below are T cell receptor beta chains from one sample, sequenced in a study of T cells in Graves' hyperthyroidism and ophthalmopathy. TCRdb ran MiXCR on the multiplex PCR reads and lists one entry per CDR3 protein. The table includes about 300,000 distinct CDR3 sequences, about an eighth detected once. Sequenced: blood. Receptors were obtained from a middle-aged woman with Graves' hyperthyroidism. Both conserved end residues are part of each CDR3. The order of the fields is clone size, V gene, D gene, J gene, CDR3 length, CDR3 DNA, CDR3 protein. D genes are given only for firm matches. Not all rows give a size; the values are once, few, many and, for expanded clones, a class.

-	TRBV4-1	-	TRBJ2-5	13	TGCGCCAGCAGCCAACTTTATCAAGAGACCCAGTACTTC	CASSQLYQETQYF
many	TRBV15	-	TRBJ1-1	17	TGTGCCACCTCCGGGGGCAGAATAGGGTGGGGCCGACCTGAAGCTTTCTTT	CATSGGRIGWGRPEAFF
-	TRBV7-9	-	TRBJ1-1	14	TGTGCCAGCAGCTTAGACCTGTCGCGGACTGAAGCTTTCTTT	CASSLDLSRTEAFF
many	TRBV7-9	-	TRBJ2-1	18	TGTGCCAGCAGCTTAGAAGTGGGACTGACAAGCTCCTACAATGAGCAGTTCTTC	CASSLEVGLTSSYNEQFF
many	TRBV30	-	TRBJ1-1	12	TGTGCCTGGAGTCCTTCTCCGGCCGAAGCTTTCTTT	CAWSPSPAEAFF
many	TRBV7-2	-	TRBJ2-1	13	TGTGCCAGCAGCCTCTCTAATTACAATGAGCAGTTCTTC	CASSLSNYNEQFF
many	TRBV3-1	-	TRBJ1-1	13	TGTGCCAGCAGCCAAGAAAATTGCAGGGATGGTTTCTTT	CASSQENCRDGFF
-	TRBV7-9	TRBD2	TRBJ2-3	15	TGTGCCAGCAGCTTCACGGGAGGGAAGTCGGATACGCAGTATTTT	CASSFTGGKSDTQYF
many	TRBV5-5	-	TRBJ1-1	15	TGTGCCAGCACGATTTCCGGGACTATGAACACTGAAGCTTTCTTT	CASTISGTMNTEAFF
few	TRBV4-2	TRBD2	TRBJ2-2	16	TGTGCCAGCAGCCAAGTTGCGGGAGGGCTTACCGGGGAGCTGTTTTTT	CASSQVAGGLTGELFF